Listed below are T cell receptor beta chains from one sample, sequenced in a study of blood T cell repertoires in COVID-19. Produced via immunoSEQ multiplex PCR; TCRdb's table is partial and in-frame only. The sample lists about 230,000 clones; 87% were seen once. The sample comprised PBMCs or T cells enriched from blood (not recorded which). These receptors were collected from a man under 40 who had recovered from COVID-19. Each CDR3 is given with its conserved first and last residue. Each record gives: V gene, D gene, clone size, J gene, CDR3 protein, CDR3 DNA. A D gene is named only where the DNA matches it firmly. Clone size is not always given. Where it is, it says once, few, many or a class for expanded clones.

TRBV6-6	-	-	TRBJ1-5	CASRPPRGRHF	TGTGCCAGCAGACCTCCAAGGGGCCGGCATTTT
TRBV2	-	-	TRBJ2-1	CASRADSYNEQFF	TGTGCCAGCAGGGCGGACAGTTACAATGAGCAGTTCTTC
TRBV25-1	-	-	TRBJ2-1	CASSEFLRSSYNEQFF	TGTGCCAGCAGTGAATTTCTGAGAAGCTCCTACAATGAGCAGTTCTTC
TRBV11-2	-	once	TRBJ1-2	CASSLDVPGVYGYTF	TGTGCCAGCAGCTTAGATGTGCCAGGTGTCTATGGCTACACCTTC
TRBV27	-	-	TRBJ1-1	CATIGTEAFF	TGTGCCACCATCGGCACTGAAGCTTTCTTT
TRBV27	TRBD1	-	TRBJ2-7	CASRTGYSQQYF	TGTGCCAGCAGGACAGGGTATTCCCAGCAGTACTTC
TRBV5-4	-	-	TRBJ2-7	CASSSTGNYEQYF	TGTGCCAGCAGCTCAACAGGAAACTACGAGCAGTACTTC
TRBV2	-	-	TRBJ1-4	CASSRTGRQEKLFF	TGTGCCAGCAGCAGAACAGGGCGTCAGGAAAAACTGTTTTTT
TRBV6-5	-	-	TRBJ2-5	CASNLQGGEETQYF	TGTGCCAGCAACCTACAAGGGGGGGAAGAGACCCAGTACTTC
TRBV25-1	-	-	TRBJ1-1	CASHPWQEDTEAFF	TGTGCCAGCCACCCCTGGCAGGAGGACACTGAAGCTTTCTTT
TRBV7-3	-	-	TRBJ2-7	CASSLESGTPYEQYF	TGTGCCAGCAGCTTAGAGTCAGGGACACCTTACGAGCAGTACTTC
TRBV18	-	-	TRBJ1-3	CASSLTQGISDTIYF	TGTGCCAGCTCACTCACGCAGGGGATTTCGGACACCATATATTTT
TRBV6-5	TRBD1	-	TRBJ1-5	CASRPTGGTYQPQHF	TGTGCCAGCAGACCGACAGGGGGTACGTATCAGCCCCAGCATTTT
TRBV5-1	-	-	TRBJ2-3	CASSNGQRTDTQYF	TGCGCCAGCAGCAATGGACAGCGCACAGATACGCAGTATTTT
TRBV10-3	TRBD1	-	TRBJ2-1	CATGPQGAGNEQFF	TGTGCCACCGGACCCCAGGGGGCGGGCAATGAGCAGTTCTTC
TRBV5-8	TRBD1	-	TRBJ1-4	CASSPENRGLKEKLFF	TGTGCCAGCAGCCCCGAGAACAGGGGGCTTAAAGAAAAACTGTTTTTT
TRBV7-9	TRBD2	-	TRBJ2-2	CASSSPAGPTGELFF	TGTGCCAGCAGCTCTCCAGCGGGACCCACCGGGGAGCTGTTTTTT
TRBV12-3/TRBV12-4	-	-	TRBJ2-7	CASSFRVLGEQYF	TGTGCCAGCAGTTTCAGGGTCTTAGGCGAGCAGTACTTC
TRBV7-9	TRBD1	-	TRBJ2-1	CASSGLQGSSYNEQFF	TGTGCCAGCAGCGGCCTACAGGGGAGCTCCTACAATGAGCAGTTCTTC
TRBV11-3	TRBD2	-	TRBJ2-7	CASSPSGGAPYEQYF	TGTGCCAGCAGCCCCAGCGGGGGAGCCCCCTACGAGCAGTACTTC
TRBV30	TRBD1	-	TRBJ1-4	CAWRYQDRDEKLFF	TGTGCCTGGAGGTACCAGGACAGGGATGAAAAACTGTTTTTT
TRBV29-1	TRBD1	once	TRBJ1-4	CSVGRGREKLFF	TGCAGCGTTGGCAGGGGGCGTGAAAAACTGTTTTTT
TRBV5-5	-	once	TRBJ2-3	CASSVLPGEVDTQYF	TGTGCCAGCAGCGTTCTCCCGGGGGAGGTAGATACGCAGTATTTT
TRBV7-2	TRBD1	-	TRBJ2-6	CASSLAVGQGSGANVLTF	TGTGCCAGCAGCTTAGCAGTAGGACAGGGTTCTGGGGCCAACGTCCTGACTTTC
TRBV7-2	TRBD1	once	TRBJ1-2	CASSPPNRGKYGYTF	TGTGCCAGCAGCCCGCCTAACAGGGGAAAGTATGGCTACACCTTC